This T cell receptor beta chain stems from a study of blood T cell repertoires in COVID-19. Study context: Sites in the United States, Italy and Spain provided acute and convalescent COVID-19 samples. PBMCs, B-cell-depleted T cells, or T cells provided the cDNA or gDNA that made up the material.

Trimming cost V 2 bases and J 5 bases, with 7 bases left between them. This CDR3 spans 13 amino acids. Germline CDR1 LNHDA, CDR2 SQIVND (reference sequence). Original handling: Reference gene primer amplification gave estimated nucleated cell counts. Generated by immunoSEQ multiplex PCR, the TCRdb table keeps only in-frame clones and is missing some. The V and J calls and the clone size are those of that table, but D and trimming were determined from the DNA. Of roughly 260,000 clones detected, about 91% appear once; the ten largest clones hold around 2.5%. The sequence was obtained from a person aged 18 to 35 with COVID-19, enrolled during active disease. Sequencing was performed on peripheral blood. The rearrangement uses TRBV19 and TRBJ2-1; tentatively, D is TRBD1 (6 bases). The CDR3 protein is CASSIWTDNEQFF. The CDR3 nucleotides are TGTGCCAGTAGTATATGGACAGACAATGAGCAGTTCTTC. The variable domain in full, completed from reference TRBV19 and TRBJ2-1, reads DGGITQSPKYLFRKEGQNVTLSCEQNLNHDAMYWYRQDPGQGLRLIYYSQIVNDFQKGDIAEGYSVSREKKESFPLTVTSAQKNPTAFYLCASSIWTDNEQFFGPGTRLTVL.